The 32 T cell receptor beta chains given below trace back to one sample, sequenced in a study of technical replicates of blood from a handful of donors. TCRdb's table, derived via immunoSEQ multiplex PCR, lists solely in-frame clones and lacks some. The table shows about 80,000 clones, with 91% occurring only once. Sequencing was done on a sample of T cells isolated from PBMCs. All receptors come from a human donor in good health.

The chain uses TRBV28 and TRBJ2-5; D is perhaps TRBD1 (6 bases). This CDR3 spans 13 amino acids. The germline gives CDR1 MDHEN, CDR2 SYDVKM. The ends were cut back, 5 bases at V and 2 bases at J, with 9 bases in the middle. This chain's CDR3 is CASSLGQQETQYF. The CDR3 nucleotides read TGTGCCAGCAGTCTAGGACAGCAAGAGACCCAGTACTTC.

This clone appeared once. The gene calls are TRBV27 and TRBJ1-5; 8 nucleotides agree with TRBD1. The CDR3 contains 15 residues. Germline assignment: CDR1 MNHEY and CDR2 SMNVEV (reference sequence). Trimming cost V 5 bases and J 4 bases; bases outside gene matches: 7. The CDR3 DNA is TGTGCCAGCAGTAGTGGGACAGGAGCTAATCAGCCCCAGCATTTT. Its translation: CASSSGTGANQPQHF.

This clone was seen just once. The chain recombines TRBV5-6 with TRBJ2-5, with TRBD2 identical over 7 bases. V lost 1 base and J lost 3; bases outside the gene matches: 15. Looked up from germline, CDR1 is SGHDT and CDR2 is YYEEEE. This CDR3 is built from 18 residues. CDR3 DNA sequence: TGTGCCAGCAGCTTGCAATTGAAGGTAGCGGGTTATAAAGAGACCCAGTACTTC. This sequence encodes CASSLQLKVAGYKETQYF.

The chain links TRBV9 to TRBJ1-3, with 10 bases fitting TRBD1. The CDR3 contains 19 residues. With 0 bases clipped from V and 2 bases from J, the junction kept 11 bases outside the gene matches. Germline CDR1 reads SGDLS; CDR2 reads YYNGEE. CDR3 protein: CASSVGRDRGEFAGNTIYF. CDR3 coding DNA: TGTGCCAGCAGCGTAGGCCGGGACAGGGGAGAATTCGCTGGAAACACCATATATTTT.

The V call is TRBV6-5, the J call TRBJ2-7; 10 bases align to TRBD2. Per germline, CDR1 MNHEY and CDR2 SVGAGI. The CDR3 has 16 residues. Unmatched junction bases numbered 8, after V lost 0 bases and J lost 6 bases. CDR3 protein: CASSYSRLAGLGEQYF. The CDR3 nucleotides are TGTGCCAGCAGTTACTCCCGACTAGCGGGCCTAGGCGAGCAGTACTTC.

The rearrangement links TRBV6-5 to TRBJ2-3, with 7 bases identical to TRBD1. Trimming at V came to 6 bases and at J to 3 bases, leaving 9 bases not matched to a gene. CDR3 length: 15 amino acids. From germline, CDR1 is MNHEY and CDR2 SVGAGI. The CDR3, as DNA: TGTGCCAGCAGCCAAGACAGGGATATGACAGATACGCAGTATTTT. Its translation is CASSQDRDMTDTQYF.

The J gene is TRBJ2-5, the V gene TRBV2, with a tentative D call TRBD1 (5 bases). CDR1 is SNHLY, CDR2 FYNNEI, per germline. The CDR3 length is 14 residues. V lost 6 bases and J lost 0, with 11 bases in between. CDR3 bases: TGTGCCAGCAGCCGACAGTCAAACCAAGAGACCCAGTACTTC. Its protein product is CASSRQSNQETQYF.

J is TRBJ2-7 and V is TRBV6-5; 10 bases are a match to TRBD1. The CDR3 is made up of 14 amino acids. V shed 5 bases, J shed 3 bases, and the junction held 4 bases outside the gene matches. Germline V gene sequence: CDR1 MNHEY, CDR2 SVGAGI. CDR3 sequence: CASSPWTGGYEQYF. CDR3 bases: TGTGCCAGCAGTCCTTGGACAGGGGGCTACGAGCAGTACTTC.

The chain employs TRBV6-5 and TRBJ2-1, with 8 positions matching TRBD2. Germline V gene sequence: CDR1 MNHEY, CDR2 SVGAGI. J was trimmed by 8 bases and V by 1 base; bases with no gene match: 7. CDR3 length: 15 residues. CDR3 protein: CASSYFRGRLDEQFF. CDR3 DNA: TGTGCCAGCAGTTACTTCCGCGGGAGGTTGGATGAGCAGTTCTTC.

This CDR3 is CASSLLGGPGTGELFF. In DNA form, the CDR3 reads TGTGCCAGCAGCTTATTGGGAGGGCCGGGTACCGGGGAGCTGTTTTTT. This sequence joins TRBV7-3 and TRBJ2-2, with TRBD2 matching 7 bases. V dropped 2 bases and J dropped 5; count of bases not matched to a gene: 8. Germline-derived CDR1 and CDR2 are SGHTA and FQGTGA. The CDR3 extends over 16 amino acids.

The V gene is TRBV7-2, the J gene TRBJ2-1; tentatively, D is TRBD2 (6 bases). Germline values: CDR1 SGHTA, CDR2 FQGNSA. The CDR3 has 15 amino acids. Trimming removed 2 bases at V and 4 bases at J, with 12 bases between. CDR3 amino acids: CASSLNGAGYNEQFF. CDR3 in DNA: TGTGCCAGCAGCTTAAACGGAGCGGGTTACAATGAGCAGTTCTTC.

This clone was counted once. This rearrangement joins TRBV19 to TRBJ1-2; 8 bases are shared with TRBD1. V lost 6 bases and J lost 8; bases outside the gene matches: 14. The CDR3 sequence is 15 residues long. Germline CDR1 LNHDA, CDR2 SQIVND (reference sequence). CDR3 amino acids: CASSLHDRGSEGYTF. The DNA of the CDR3 is TGTGCCAGTAGCCTACACGACAGGGGATCAGAAGGCTACACCTTC. The variable domain in full, with the rest retrieved from reference TRBV19 and TRBJ1-2, is DGGITQSPKYLFRKEGQNVTLSCEQNLNHDAMYWYRQDPGQGLRLIYYSQIVNDFQKGDIAEGYSVSREKKESFPLTVTSAQKNPTAFYLCASSLHDRGSEGYTFGSGTRLTVV.

This clone was observed a single time. The CDR3 DNA follows: TGTGCCAGCAGTGAAGGGGTAGCGGGAGGCTCCTACAATGAGCAGTTCTTC. Its protein product is CASSEGVAGGSYNEQFF. The rearrangement uses TRBV6-1 and TRBJ2-1; 10 bases are shared with TRBD2. Germline CDR1 reads MNHNS; CDR2 reads SASEGT. This CDR3 contains 17 residues. Unmatched junction bases numbered 3, after V lost 1 base and J lost 0 bases.

This chain joins TRBV27 and TRBJ2-1; 8 bases are a match to TRBD1. This CDR3 is 16 amino acids long. Unmatched junction bases numbered 11, after V lost 2 bases and J lost 8 bases. CDR1 and CDR2 (germline): MNHEY, SMNVEV (reference sequence). In DNA form, the CDR3 reads TGTGCCAGCAGTTTAGAGTTCCAGGGGGCCCTCGATGAGCAGTTCTTC. Its protein is CASSLEFQGALDEQFF.

The table lists this clone with a count of one. The chain is built from TRBV13 and TRBJ2-3; D is unresolved. This CDR3 has 15 residues. The ends were cut back, 2 bases at V and 1 base at J, with 10 bases in the middle. In germline, CDR1 is PRHDT, CDR2 FYEKMQ (reference sequence). This chain's CDR3 is CASSLSRARTDTQYF. For the CDR3, the DNA is TGTGCCAGCAGCTTAAGTAGAGCGCGCACAGATACGCAGTATTTT.

The chain employs TRBV5-6 and TRBJ1-1, with 8 bases lining up with TRBD1. CDR1 and CDR2 (germline): SGHDT, YYEEEE. After removal of 1 base from V and 1 base from J, the junction contained 3 bases not matched to a gene. This CDR3 is built from 15 residues. CDR3 nucleotide sequence: TGTGCCAGCAGCTTGTTTCAGGGGGCGAACACTGAAGCTTTCTTT. Its translation is CASSLFQGANTEAFF.

V is TRBV4-3 and J is TRBJ2-3; D gene ambiguous. CDR1 and CDR2 (germline): LGHNA, YSLEER. The CDR3 has 14 residues. V lost 4 bases and J 1 base, leaving 9 bases between the germline ends. The CDR3 loop reads CASSPSPGTDTQYF. As DNA, the CDR3 is TGCGCCAGCAGCCCAAGCCCTGGCACAGATACGCAGTATTTT.

The V gene is TRBV28, the J gene TRBJ2-1; 9 nucleotides match TRBD2. Losses at the gene ends were 8 bases for V and 7 bases for J; bases not matched to a gene: 12. CDR3 length equals 15 residues. CDR1 and CDR2 (germline): MDHEN, SYDVKM. The CDR3 nucleotides read TGTGCCAGCCTACCCCGGCTAGCGGGACTGAATGAGCAGTTCTTC. Its translation: CASLPRLAGLNEQFF. Together with reference TRBV28 and TRBJ2-1, the CDR3 gives the full variable domain: DVKVTQSSRYLVKRTGEKVFLECVQDMDHENMFWYRQDPGLGLRLIYFSYDVKMKEKGDIPEGYSVSREKKERFSLILESASTNQTSMYLCASLPRLAGLNEQFFGPGTRLTVL.

The chain employs TRBV19 and TRBJ1-5, with TRBD1 identical over 11 bases. Germline CDR1 reads LNHDA; CDR2 reads SQIVND (reference sequence). The CDR3 is 17 amino acids. With V trimmed by 5 bases and J by 5 bases, 11 bases remained unmatched. The CDR3 sequence: CASSAGQGARGYQPQHF. The CDR3 DNA reads as TGTGCCAGTAGTGCAGGACAGGGGGCGCGTGGCTATCAGCCCCAGCATTTT.

J is TRBJ1-2 and V is TRBV6-4, with a possible D match to TRBD1 (5 bases). V lost 11 bases, J lost 4 bases, and 23 bases lay in between. Germline V lookup: CDR1 MRHNA, CDR2 SNTAGT. The CDR3 runs to 15 residues. CDR3 bases: TGTGCCTGCTCAAGTCTAGGGGCCCCTCGCTATGGCTACACCTTC. Translation gives CACSSLGAPRYGYTF.

This clone was observed a single time. V gene TRBV10-3 combines with J gene TRBJ1-4; TRBD1 aligns across 7 bases. The V segment lost 3 bases and the J segment 7 bases; nucleotides outside the gene matches: 8. The CDR3 totals 15 residues. Germline V gene sequence: CDR1 ENHRY, CDR2 SYGVKD. CDR3 sequence (DNA): TGTGCCATCAGTGATCGACAGGGAGAAGGTGAAAAACTGTTTTTT. It translates to CAISDRQGEGEKLFF.

The CDR3 sequence: CASSIRDTLGNGYTF. The CDR3 DNA reads as TGTGCCAGCAGCATACGGGACACCCTGGGGAATGGCTACACCTTC. The chain recombines TRBV7-8 with TRBJ1-2; maybe TRBD1 (6 bases). The V end was cut by 5 bases, the J end by 6 bases, with 19 bases between. The CDR3 has 15 amino acids. CDR1 SGHVS and CDR2 FQNEAQ come from the germline V gene.

The rearrangement joins TRBV5-4 to TRBJ2-3; TRBD2 might be the D (6 bases). CDR1 is SGHNT, CDR2 YYREEE, per germline (reference sequence). CDR3 length equals 14 residues. Trimming cost V 0 bases and J 2 bases, with 7 bases left between them. The CDR3 region has the DNA TGTGCCAGCAGCTTGGGGGGGGACACAGATACGCAGTATTTT. Amino acids: CASSLGGDTDTQYF.

This rearrangement joins TRBV7-9 to TRBJ1-2; D call uncertain. Per the germline V gene, CDR1 is SEHNR and CDR2 is FQNEAQ (reference sequence). The CDR3 runs to 15 residues. The V end was cut by 2 bases, the J end by 4 bases, with 14 bases between. The CDR3 spells CASSLLLRSIYGYTF. DNA for the CDR3: TGTGCCAGCAGCTTATTATTGCGGAGTATCTATGGCTACACCTTC.

V gene TRBV9 combines with J gene TRBJ1-1; D is ambiguous. Trimming removed 0 bases from V and 4 bases from J, with 4 bases in between. Germline assignment: CDR1 SGDLS and CDR2 YYNGEE. The CDR3 spans 12 residues. CDR3 protein: CASSVGGTEAFF. The DNA for the CDR3 is TGTGCCAGCAGCGTAGGAGGCACTGAAGCTTTCTTT.

The rearrangement links TRBV28 to TRBJ2-5, with D maybe TRBD2 (6 bases). CDR1 is MDHEN and CDR2 is SYDVKM in the germline V gene. V lost 3 bases, J lost 1 base, and 12 bases lay in between. The CDR3 is made up of 15 amino acids. The CDR3: CASSFPRETQETQYF. CDR3 DNA: TGTGCCAGCAGTTTCCCCCGGGAGACCCAAGAGACCCAGTACTTC.

The V and J genes are TRBV27 and TRBJ2-1, with no clear D. The CDR3 totals 11 residues. Trimming took off 7 bases at V and 5 bases at J, with 6 bases between the two ends. Looked up from germline, CDR1 is MNHEY and CDR2 is SMNVEV (reference sequence). CDR3 coding DNA: TGTGCCAGCAACGACAACAATGAGCAGTTCTTC. Amino acid sequence: CASNDNNEQFF.

V gene TRBV9 combines with J gene TRBJ1-1, with D perhaps TRBD1 (5 bases). The length of the CDR3 is 17 residues. Trimming pared 4 bases from V and 4 bases from J, leaving 23 bases between. Germline CDR1 SGDLS, CDR2 YYNGEE. The CDR3 region is CASSPGYYTGSGTEAFF. In DNA form, the CDR3 reads TGTGCCAGCAGCCCAGGATATTATACAGGCTCGGGCACTGAAGCTTTCTTT.

The V gene is TRBV4-1, the J gene TRBJ2-3, with TRBD2 matching 8 bases. Trimming took 3 bases from V and 4 from J; bases not matched to a gene: 15. This CDR3 is 18 amino acids long. From germline, CDR1 is MGHRA and CDR2 YSYEKL. The CDR3 coding sequence is TGCGCCAGCAGCCAGGCTCGATCCAAGCGGGAGCTGTCAGATACGCAGTATTTT. Its translation is CASSQARSKRELSDTQYF.

The chain recombines TRBV5-1 with TRBJ1-4; D is ambiguous. V dropped 3 bases and J dropped 6 bases, with 15 bases sitting between them. CDR3 length: 15 amino acids. Germline assignment: CDR1 SGHRS and CDR2 YFSETQ. The CDR3 coding sequence is TGCGCCAGCAGCTCCTCGGCGGGAAACGATGAAAAACTGTTTTTT. This sequence encodes CASSSSAGNDEKLFF.

J is TRBJ2-7 and V is TRBV18, with D perhaps matching TRBD1 (6 bases). Germline V gene sequence: CDR1 KGHSH, CDR2 LQKENI. This CDR3 spans 15 amino acids. With 6 bases removed from V and 0 bases from J, the gap between germline ends came to 15 bases. Written as DNA, the CDR3 is TGTGCCAGCTCGCCTACTGGACAGTCCTCCTACGAGCAGTACTTC. It is translated as CASSPTGQSSYEQYF.

Only one count was recorded for this clone. The chain combines TRBV10-2 with TRBJ1-2, with 7 bases identical to TRBD1. This CDR3 contains 12 residues. Germline V gene data show CDR1 as WSHSY and CDR2 as SAAADI. With V trimmed by 4 bases and J by 14 bases, 10 bases remained unmatched. Here the CDR3 reads CASSGLDREKTF. CDR3 bases: TGCGCCAGCAGTGGACTAGACAGGGAGAAAACCTTC.